This T cell receptor beta chain was recovered during a study of Graves' ophthalmopathy and Graves' hyperthyroidism. As the template, RNA transcripts were used to amplify TCR beta CDR3 regions. Second-round multiplex PCR followed a first-round RT-PCR using HTBI primers. Each CDR3 protein gets one entry after TCRdb re-called the multiplex PCR reads with MiXCR. Counted here are hundreds of thousands of distinct CDR3 sequences, over 40% occurring once; the ten biggest clones make up over 2.5%. This clonotype was picked up many times. Moderate-to-severe activity, with CAS ≥3, NOSPECS ≥4 and duration under 3 months, characterized the donors with ophthalmopathy. V was pared by 5 bases and J by 4 bases, with 11 bases between. CDR1 is SEHNR, CDR2 FQNEAQ, per germline (reference sequence). CDR3 length equals 13 residues.

The sequencing sample was made of peripheral blood. The gene calls are TRBV7-9 and TRBJ2-5, with TRBD1 as a possible D gene (5 bases). This clonotype was obtained from an adult man with Graves' ophthalmopathy. CDR3 protein: CASSAQDTETQYF. CDR3 DNA sequence: TGTGCCAGCAGCGCCCAGGACACAGAGACCCAGTACTTC.